Following are 4 T cell receptor beta chains from one sample sequenced in a study of T-cell reconstitution after alpha-beta-depleted transplantation in children. Unique molecular identifiers were built into the TCRbeta library. TCRdb re-analysed the PCR reads in MiXCR, keeping a single row per CDR3 protein. The top ten hold less than 5% of the sample, which has about 610,000 distinct CDR3 sequences, about 11% seen once. Sequencing was performed on PBMCs from the stem cell graft donor, taken from the stem cell graft. Receptor source: a human donor who donated a stem cell graft to a child with acute myeloid leukemia.

The chain employs TRBV29-1 and TRBJ1-1; tentatively, D is TRBD1 (6 bases). Trimming pared 7 bases from V and 4 bases from J, leaving 13 bases between. CDR3 length: 12 residues. Germline V gene sequence: CDR1 SQVTM, CDR2 ANQGSEA. The CDR3 DNA follows: TGCAGCGGCCTACAGGGAATCACTGAAGCTTTCTTT. Protein sequence: CSGLQGITEAFF. Combining the CDR3 with reference TRBV29-1 and TRBJ1-1 gives the whole variable domain SAVISQKPSRDICQRGTSLTIQCQVDSQVTMMFWYRQQPGQSLTLIATANQGSEATYESGFVIDKFPISRPNLTFSTLTVSNMSPEDSSIYLCSGLQGITEAFFGQGTRLTVV.

In this sample, this clonotype turned up a few times. A much larger clone lies a single base off, so this may be a read error. V gene TRBV6-1 combines with J gene TRBJ2-7; D gene uncertain. The CDR3 runs 12 residues. Trimming took 2 bases from V and 0 from J, leaving 2 bases between them. Germline V gene sequence: CDR1 MNHNS, CDR2 SASEGT. The CDR3, as DNA: TGTGCCAGCAGTGAACCCTCCTACGAGCAGTACTTC. As protein: CASSEPSYEQYF.

This clonotype was detected ten times or more. This chain connects TRBV10-3 to TRBJ2-3, with 8 bases that match TRBD2. CDR3 length: 16 amino acids. Trimming removed 3 bases from V and 6 bases from J; junction bases left unmatched: 11. Per the germline V gene, CDR1 is ENHRY and CDR2 is SYGVKD. The CDR3 reads CAISDGSATGGDTQYF. DNA for the CDR3: TGTGCCATCAGTGATGGCTCCGCGACGGGAGGGGATACGCAGTATTTT.

This sequence joins TRBV7-3 and TRBJ2-1; 11 bases fit TRBD2. The CDR3 length is 16 residues. The germline V gene encodes CDR1 SGHTA and CDR2 FQGTGA. V lost 3 bases to trimming and J lost 4 bases; unmatched junction nucleotides: 5. The CDR3 reads CASSFQLAGAYNEQFF. For the CDR3, the DNA is TGTGCCAGCAGCTTCCAACTAGCGGGAGCGTACAATGAGCAGTTCTTC.